These T cell receptor beta chains were read from a single sample in a study of CD4 and CD8 cells across lung adenocarcinoma regions. TCRdb re-called the PCR reads with MiXCR, one entry per CDR3 protein. The table shows tens of thousands of distinct CDR3 sequences, with 40% to 50% occurring only once. The sequencing sample was made of CD8+ T cells from the center of a lung tumor. These receptors all come from a male donor with lung adenocarcinoma. The CD4 and CD8 labels of this study may be unreliable. The conserved cysteine and the conserved F or W are not part of the CDR3 here. Fields, in order: V gene, CDR3 protein.

V: TRBV7-2; CDR3: ASSRDSSYEQY
V: TRBV6-1; CDR3: ASAGAGAGDRDTQY
V: TRBV11-3; CDR3: ASSYRGFSTDTQY
V: TRBV5-1; CDR3: ASRPDRVLKGGNTIY
V: TRBV6-1; CDR3: ASSEARGGQPQH
V: TRBV27; CDR3: ASSRTSETQY
V: TRBV10-3; CDR3: AGMGRGGQETQY
V: TRBV6-1; CDR3: ASSPMTSGRQF
V: TRBV6-5; CDR3: ASSYSGTGVDTEAF
V: TRBV10-1; CDR3: AGSGGLAQGTQY
V: TRBV6-1; CDR3: ASRLGTGAQY
V: TRBV4-1; CDR3: ASSQGTSGRYEQY
V: TRBV12-3/TRBV12-4; CDR3: ASSNPSGRGRETQY
V: TRBV7-2; CDR3: ASSLGSGAKDTQY
V: TRBV9; CDR3: ASSLDPGTGNYEQY
V: TRBV6-5; CDR3: ASRYLGSGALY
V: TRBV6-1; CDR3: ASTSGVETQY
V: TRBV5-1; CDR3: ASSKREGSNEQY
V: TRBV23-1; CDR3: ASSQSQRGGRDYGYT
V: TRBV6-1; CDR3: ASRGQRGVSYEQY
V: TRBV10-3; CDR3: AMGGGGSGIKTQY
V: TRBV4-2; CDR3: ASSPQGETQY
V: TRBV6-1; CDR3: AGGSGSCETQF
V: TRBV6-9; CDR3: ASSRLQGHTFYEQY
V: TRBV4-1; CDR3: ASSHFRGGDTEAF
V: TRBV27; CDR3: ASSQGVSAGRVGTDTQY
V: TRBV27; CDR3: ASSGGGSRRPGYGYT
V: TRBV6-1; CDR3: ASSGLTGRYNEQF
V: TRBV6-5; CDR3: ASSFEARRKNKQF
V: TRBV6-1; CDR3: ASSTVDEQF
V: TRBV12-3/TRBV12-4; CDR3: ASTGGLTDTQY
V: TRBV3-1; CDR3: ASSQVGASSDTQY
V: TRBV27; CDR3: AGSPGARGRDTQY
V: TRBV5-1; CDR3: ASSLLAGETETQY
V: TRBV3-1; CDR3: ASSQYRETNVLT
V: TRBV7-3; CDR3: AGCFGGQKTQY
V: TRBV6-1; CDR3: ASSGRPVSTDTQY
V: TRBV10-2; CDR3: AVSESRARGIQY
V: TRBV27; CDR3: ASSRSGAYNEQY
V: TRBV12-5; CDR3: ASGLVQGASAGRFETQY
V: TRBV4-1; CDR3: ASSADYYNEQF
V: TRBV10-1; CDR3: ASSGPELGATDTQY
V: TRBV6-5; CDR3: ASSSRAGEEDQY
V: TRBV6-5; CDR3: ASSSASGRSAYNEQF
V: TRBV6-1; CDR3: ASSEPGLAGTGELF
V: TRBV4-1; CDR3: ASSLRQGGTEAF
V: TRBV6-1; CDR3: ASSETGGSYNEQF
V: TRBV10-1; CDR3: ASPLPGQGWHQPQH
V: TRBV6-1; CDR3: AASLENNSPLH
V: TRBV10-2; CDR3: ASSGGGTSGTHETQY
V: TRBV6-1; CDR3: ASIAGTSGPNEQF
V: TRBV6-1; CDR3: ASSLDRRYGYT
V: TRBV6-1; CDR3: ASSAEGLSNTEAF
V: TRBV7-2; CDR3: GVSGLWGKDTQY